This T cell receptor beta chain was observed in a study of human T cells and chemical hapten exposure. Turning to the study itself: The scalp of each patient received a weekly diphenylcyclopropenone dose for the full roughly 25-week study.

The study's library attached unique molecular identifiers to single cDNA molecules. TCRdb used MiXCR to reprocess the RACE reads, holding one entry per CDR3 protein. Of roughly 260,000 distinct CDR3 sequences detected, 7.5% to 10% appear once; the ten largest clones hold over 2%. This sample's time point: pre-sensitization, week 0. Sample treatment: therapeutic diphenylcyclopropenone sensitization with weekly scalp DPC. The germline CDR1 and CDR2 sequences are SGHVS and FQNEAQ. The CDR3 covers 13 residues. V was clipped by 5 bases and J by 5 bases, with 11 bases between them. With respect to this clonotype: The antigen is not known.

Findings and limits, study-wide: Because all patients had alopecia, their immune responses might differ from healthy ones.

Here the sequenced sample was whole blood, taken in connection with sensitization to the hapten diphenylcyclopropenone (DPC). The TCR sequence derives from a middle-aged woman with alopecia areata. Some clones in this sample may be carry-over from other donors' samples. The rearrangement uses TRBV7-8 and TRBJ2-3; D is unclear. The CDR3 bases are TGTGCCAGCAGCCCCTCCTCTTTAGATACGCAGTATTTT. It encodes CASSPSSLDTQYF.